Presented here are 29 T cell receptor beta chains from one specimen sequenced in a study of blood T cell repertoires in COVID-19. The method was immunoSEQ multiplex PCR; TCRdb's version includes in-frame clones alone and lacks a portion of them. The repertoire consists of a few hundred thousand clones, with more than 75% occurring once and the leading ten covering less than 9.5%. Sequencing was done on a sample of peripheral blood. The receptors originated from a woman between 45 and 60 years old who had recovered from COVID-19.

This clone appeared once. CDR3 loop: CASSQGVGANVLTF. CDR3 nucleotide sequence: TGTGCCAGCAGTCAGGGTGTTGGGGCCAACGTCCTGACTTTC. The J gene is TRBJ2-6, the V gene TRBV11-2; D is perhaps TRBD1 (5 bases). CDR3 length: 14 amino acids. Germline V CDR1 and CDR2: SGHAT, FQNNGV. Between the trimmed V and J ends, which lost 6 bases and 3 bases, there was a span of 9 bases.

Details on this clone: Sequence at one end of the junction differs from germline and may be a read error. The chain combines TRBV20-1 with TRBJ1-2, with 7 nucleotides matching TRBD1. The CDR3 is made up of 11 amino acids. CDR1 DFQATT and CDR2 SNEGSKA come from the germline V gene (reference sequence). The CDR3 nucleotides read TGCAGTGCTAGAGATGTTCCGGGACAGATCTTC. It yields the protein CSARDVPGQIF.

The CDR3 coding sequence is TGTGCCTGGAGTGGGAGCTATAACACTGAAGCTTTCTTT. It translates to CAWSGSYNTEAFF. The chain uses TRBV30 and TRBJ1-1, with no clear D. This CDR3 is 13 amino acids long. The germline V and J ends were trimmed by 1 base and 2 bases, with 8 bases remaining between them. The germline V gene encodes CDR1 GTSNPN and CDR2 SVGIG (reference sequence).

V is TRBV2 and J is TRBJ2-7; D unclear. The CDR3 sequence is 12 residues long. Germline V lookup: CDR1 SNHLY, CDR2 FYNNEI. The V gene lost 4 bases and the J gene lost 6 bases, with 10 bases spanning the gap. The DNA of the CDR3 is TGTGCCAGCAGTGTCACCGCGAGCGAGCAGTACTTC. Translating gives CASSVTASEQYF.

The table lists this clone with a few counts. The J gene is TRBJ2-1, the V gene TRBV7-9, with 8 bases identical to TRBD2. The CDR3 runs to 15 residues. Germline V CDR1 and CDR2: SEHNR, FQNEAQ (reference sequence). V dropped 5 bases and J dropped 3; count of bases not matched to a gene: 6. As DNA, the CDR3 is TGTGCCAGCAGCCCTAGGCTAGCGGGCTACAATGAGCAGTTCTTC. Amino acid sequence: CASSPRLAGYNEQFF. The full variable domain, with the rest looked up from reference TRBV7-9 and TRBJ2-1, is DTGVSQNPRHKITKRGQNVTFRCDPISEHNRLYWYRQTLGQGPEFLTYFQNEAQLEKSRLLSDRFSAERPKGSFSTLEIQRTEQGDSAMYLCASSPRLAGYNEQFFGPGTRLTVL.

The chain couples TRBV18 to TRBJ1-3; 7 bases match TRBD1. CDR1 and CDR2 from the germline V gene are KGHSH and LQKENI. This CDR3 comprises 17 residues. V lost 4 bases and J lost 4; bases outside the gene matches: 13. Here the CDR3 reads CASSLRATGPEGNTIYF. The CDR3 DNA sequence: TGTGCCAGCTCACTACGAGCGACAGGGCCCGAAGGAAACACCATATATTTT.

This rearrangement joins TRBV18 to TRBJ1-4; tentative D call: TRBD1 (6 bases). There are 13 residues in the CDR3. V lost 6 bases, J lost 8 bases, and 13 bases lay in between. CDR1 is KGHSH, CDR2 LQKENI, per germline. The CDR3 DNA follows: TGTGCCAGCTCCAGGGGACAAGAGGAAAAACTGTTTTTT. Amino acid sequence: CASSRGQEEKLFF.

The CDR3 sequence is CASSPTGGQETQYF. CDR3 bases: TGTGCCAGCAGCCCGACGGGTGGACAAGAGACCCAGTACTTC. The V gene is TRBV5-6, the J gene TRBJ2-5; D ambiguous. The germline CDR1 and CDR2 sequences are SGHDT and YYEEEE. The CDR3 is 14 amino acids. V dropped 4 bases and J dropped 2 bases, with 12 bases sitting between them.

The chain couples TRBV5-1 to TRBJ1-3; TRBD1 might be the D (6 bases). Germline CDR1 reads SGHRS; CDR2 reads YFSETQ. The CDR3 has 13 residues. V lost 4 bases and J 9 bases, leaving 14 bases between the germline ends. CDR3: CASSPGHGFTIYF. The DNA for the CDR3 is TGCGCCAGCAGCCCGGGACACGGCTTCACCATATATTTT.

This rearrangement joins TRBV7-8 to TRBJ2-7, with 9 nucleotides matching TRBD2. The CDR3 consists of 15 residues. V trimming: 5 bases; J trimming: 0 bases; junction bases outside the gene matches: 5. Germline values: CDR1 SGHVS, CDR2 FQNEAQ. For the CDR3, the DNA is TGTGCCAGCAGCGGGCGACTAGCGGACTCCTACGAGCAGTACTTC. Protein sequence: CASSGRLADSYEQYF.

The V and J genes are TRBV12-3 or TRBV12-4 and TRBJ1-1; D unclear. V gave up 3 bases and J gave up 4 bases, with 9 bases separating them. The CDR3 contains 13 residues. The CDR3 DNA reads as TGTGCCAGCAGTTTGGAGGGTCTCACTGAAGCTTTCTTT. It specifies CASSLEGLTEAFF.

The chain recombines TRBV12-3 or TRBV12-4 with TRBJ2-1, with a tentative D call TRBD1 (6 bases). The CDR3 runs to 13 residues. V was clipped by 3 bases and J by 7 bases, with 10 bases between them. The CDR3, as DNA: TGTGCCAGCAGTTTTTACAGGGTGAATGAGCAGTTCTTC. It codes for CASSFYRVNEQFF.

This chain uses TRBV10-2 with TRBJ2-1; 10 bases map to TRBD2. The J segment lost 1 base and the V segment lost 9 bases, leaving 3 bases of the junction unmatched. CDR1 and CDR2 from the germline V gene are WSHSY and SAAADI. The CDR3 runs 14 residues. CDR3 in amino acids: CASRAGGSYNEQFF. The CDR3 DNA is TGCGCCAGTAGAGCGGGGGGGTCCTACAATGAGCAGTTCTTC.

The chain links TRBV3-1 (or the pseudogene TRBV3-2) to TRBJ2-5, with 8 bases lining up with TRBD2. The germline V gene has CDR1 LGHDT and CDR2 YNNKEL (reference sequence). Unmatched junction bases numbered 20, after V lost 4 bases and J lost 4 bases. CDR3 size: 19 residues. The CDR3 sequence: CASSLCDALAGRQAETQYF. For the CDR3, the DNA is TGTGCCAGCAGCCTGTGTGATGCGCTAGCGGGCCGGCAGGCAGAGACCCAGTACTTC.

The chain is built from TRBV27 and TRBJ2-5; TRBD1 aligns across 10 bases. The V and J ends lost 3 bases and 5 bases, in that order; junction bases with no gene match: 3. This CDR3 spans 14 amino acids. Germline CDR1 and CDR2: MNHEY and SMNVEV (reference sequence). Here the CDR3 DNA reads TGTGCCAGCAGTTTGGGACAGGGGCGTGAGACCCAGTACTTC. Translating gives CASSLGQGRETQYF.

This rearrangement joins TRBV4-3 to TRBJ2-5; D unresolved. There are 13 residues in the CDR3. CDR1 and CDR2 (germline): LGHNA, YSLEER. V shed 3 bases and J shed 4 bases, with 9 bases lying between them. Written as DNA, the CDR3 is TGCGCCAGCAGCCAGAGCCTCCGAGAGACCCAGTACTTC. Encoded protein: CASSQSLRETQYF.

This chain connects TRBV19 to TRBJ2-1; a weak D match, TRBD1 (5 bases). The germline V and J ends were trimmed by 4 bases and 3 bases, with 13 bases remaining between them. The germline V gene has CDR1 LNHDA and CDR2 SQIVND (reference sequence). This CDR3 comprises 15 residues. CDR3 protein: CASSTRGGSYNEQFF. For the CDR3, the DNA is TGTGCCAGTAGTACAAGGGGCGGTAGCTACAATGAGCAGTTCTTC.

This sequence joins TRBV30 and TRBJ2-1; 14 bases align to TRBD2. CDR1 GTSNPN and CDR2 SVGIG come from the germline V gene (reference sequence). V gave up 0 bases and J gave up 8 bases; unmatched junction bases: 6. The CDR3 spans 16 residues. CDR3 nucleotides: TGTGCCTGGAGTGTAGGACTAGCGGGAGGTTTGGATGAGCAGTTCTTC. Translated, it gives CAWSVGLAGGLDEQFF.

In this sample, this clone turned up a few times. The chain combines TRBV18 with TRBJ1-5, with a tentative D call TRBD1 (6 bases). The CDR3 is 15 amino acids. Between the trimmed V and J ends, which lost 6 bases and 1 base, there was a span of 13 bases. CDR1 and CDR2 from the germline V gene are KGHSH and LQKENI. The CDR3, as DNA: TGTGCCAGCTCGGACCAGGGACAAAGCAATCAGCCCCAGCATTTT. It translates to CASSDQGQSNQPQHF.

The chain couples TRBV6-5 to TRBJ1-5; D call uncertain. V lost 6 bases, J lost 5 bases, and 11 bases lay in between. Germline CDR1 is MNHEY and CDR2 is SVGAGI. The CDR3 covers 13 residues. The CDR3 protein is CASSIERDQPQHF. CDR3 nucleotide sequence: TGTGCCAGCAGCATCGAGAGAGATCAGCCCCAGCATTTT.

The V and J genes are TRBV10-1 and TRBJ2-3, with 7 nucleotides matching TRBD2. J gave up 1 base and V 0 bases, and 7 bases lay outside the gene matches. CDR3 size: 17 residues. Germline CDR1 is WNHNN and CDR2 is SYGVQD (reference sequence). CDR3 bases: TGCGCCAGCAGTGAGTCAAGGAGACTAGCCCGCACAGATACGCAGTATTTT. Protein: CASSESRRLARTDTQYF.

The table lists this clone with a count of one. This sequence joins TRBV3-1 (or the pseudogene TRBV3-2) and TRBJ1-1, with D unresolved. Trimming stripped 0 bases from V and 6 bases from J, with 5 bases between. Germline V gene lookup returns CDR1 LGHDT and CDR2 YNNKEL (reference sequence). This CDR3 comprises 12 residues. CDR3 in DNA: TGTGCCAGCAGCCAAGACCTCGCTGAAGCTTTCTTT. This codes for CASSQDLAEAFF.

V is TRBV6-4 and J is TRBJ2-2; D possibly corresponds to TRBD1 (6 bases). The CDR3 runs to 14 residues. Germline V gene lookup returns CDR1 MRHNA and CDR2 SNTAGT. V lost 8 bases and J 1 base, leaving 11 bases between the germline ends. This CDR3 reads CASSRDMNTGELFF. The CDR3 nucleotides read TGTGCCAGCTCCCGGGACATGAACACCGGGGAGCTGTTTTTT.

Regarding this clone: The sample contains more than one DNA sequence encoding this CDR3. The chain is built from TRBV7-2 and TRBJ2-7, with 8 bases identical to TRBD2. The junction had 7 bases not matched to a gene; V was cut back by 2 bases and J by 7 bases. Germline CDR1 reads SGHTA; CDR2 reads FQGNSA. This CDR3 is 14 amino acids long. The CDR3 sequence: CASSLSGGPGEQYF. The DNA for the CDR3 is TGTGCCAGCAGCTTATCGGGAGGGCCTGGGGAGCAGTACTTC.

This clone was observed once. The CDR3 sequence: CASANRGLNEKLFF. DNA for the CDR3: TGTGCCAGCGCAAACAGGGGGCTTAATGAAAAACTGTTTTTT. This chain uses TRBV2 with TRBJ1-4; 9 nucleotides align to TRBD1. The CDR3 is 14 residues long. Germline CDR1 reads SNHLY; CDR2 reads FYNNEI. V gave up 8 bases and J gave up 4 bases; unmatched junction bases: 5. The variable domain in full, with the rest retrieved from reference TRBV2 and TRBJ1-4, is EPEVTQTPSHQVTQMGQEVILRCVPISNHLYFYWYRQILGQKVEFLVSFYNNEISEKSEIFDDQFSVERPDGSNFTLKIRSTKLEDSAMYFCASANRGLNEKLFFGSGTQLSVL.

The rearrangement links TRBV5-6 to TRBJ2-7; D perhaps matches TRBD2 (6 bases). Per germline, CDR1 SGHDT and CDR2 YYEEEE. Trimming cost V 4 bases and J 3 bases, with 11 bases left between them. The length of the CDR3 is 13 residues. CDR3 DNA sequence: TGTGCCAGCAGCCCCAGAGCGGGCTACGAGCAGTACTTC. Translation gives CASSPRAGYEQYF.

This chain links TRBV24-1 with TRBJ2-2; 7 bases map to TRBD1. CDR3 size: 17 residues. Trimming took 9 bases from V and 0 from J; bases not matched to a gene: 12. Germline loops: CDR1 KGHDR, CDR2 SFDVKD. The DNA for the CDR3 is TGTGCCACCCCACTTACTATACAGGGGTCGAACACCGGGGAGCTGTTTTTT. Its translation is CATPLTIQGSNTGELFF.

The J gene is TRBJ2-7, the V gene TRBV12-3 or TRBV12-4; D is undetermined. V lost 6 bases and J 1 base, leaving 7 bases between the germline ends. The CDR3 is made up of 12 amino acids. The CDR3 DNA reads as TGTGCCAGCAGGCCAGATTCCTACGAGCAGTACTTC. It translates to CASRPDSYEQYF.

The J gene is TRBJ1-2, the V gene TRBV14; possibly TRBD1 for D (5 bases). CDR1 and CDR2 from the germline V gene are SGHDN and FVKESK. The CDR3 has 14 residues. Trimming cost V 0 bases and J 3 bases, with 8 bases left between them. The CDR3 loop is CASSQDRAHYGYTF. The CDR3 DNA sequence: TGTGCCAGCAGCCAAGACAGGGCCCACTATGGCTACACCTTC.